This TCR beta chain was captured in a study of PD-L1 blockade in urothelial cancer. Study-level background: Chemotherapy regimens numbering 0 to 3 had been given to patients.

The sample's time point: pretreatment peripheral blood. This clone was detected only once. Germline loops: CDR1 SNHLY, CDR2 FYNNEI. V was cut by 6 bases and J by 4 bases, with 10 bases left in between. The CDR3 loop spans 14 amino acids. The table came from immunoSEQ multiplex PCR; TCRdb's copy has only in-frame clones and leaves some out. This repertoire shows roughly 40,000 clones, more than 70% found once; its top ten account for around 25%. The rearrangement joins TRBV2 to TRBJ2-6; D gene uncertain. This sample comprised PBMCs, obtained around atezolizumab (anti-PD-L1) treatment. This TCR came from a donor at least 40 years old with urothelial cancer. As DNA, the CDR3 is TGTGCCAGCAGGAATTGGCCCGGGGCCAACGTCCTGACTTTC. The encoded protein is CASRNWPGANVLTF.